A selection of T cell receptor beta chains follows, all from one sample in a study of blood T cell repertoires in COVID-19. Repertoires were generated with immunoSEQ multiplex PCR, while TCRdb's copy carries only in-frame clones and drops some. The table has 300,000 or so clones, around 84% seen once. The source material was PBMCs or T cells enriched from blood (not recorded which). The receptors originated from a woman under 30 who had recovered from COVID-19. Both conserved end residues are part of each CDR3. The order of the fields is V gene, clone size, D gene, J gene, CDR3 protein, CDR3 DNA. D genes are given only for firm matches. The size of a clone is reported for some rows only, either as once, few or many, or as a class for expanded clones.

>TRBV27|.|.|TRBJ2-1
CASSLFGNEQFF
TGTGCCAGCAGTTTATTCGGCAATGAGCAGTTCTTC
>TRBV27|.|.|TRBJ1-1
CASMFGQGNTEAFF
TGTGCCAGCATGTTTGGCCAGGGGAACACTGAAGCTTTCTTT
>TRBV7-9|.|TRBD1|TRBJ1-1
CASSLGQGASAFF
TGTGCCAGCAGCTTAGGACAGGGGGCCTCGGCTTTCTTT
>TRBV29-1|.|.|TRBJ2-6
CSVGDSASGANVLTF
TGCAGCGTCGGAGACAGCGCCTCTGGGGCCAACGTCCTGACTTTC
>TRBV7-3|.|.|TRBJ1-1
CASRPTSGDTEAFF
TGTGCCAGCAGACCTACCTCAGGGGACACTGAAGCTTTCTTT
>TRBV6-5|.|.|TRBJ1-4
CASSYSGLNEKLFF
TGTGCCAGCAGTTACAGCGGACTTAATGAAAAACTGTTTTTT
>TRBV10-3|.|.|TRBJ2-5
CAISGTRGETQYF
TGTGCCATCAGTGGGACAAGGGGAGAGACCCAGTACTTC
>TRBV5-4|.|.|TRBJ1-1
CASSSLVGMNTEAFF
TGTGCCAGCAGCTCTTTGGTGGGCATGAACACTGAAGCTTTCTTT
>TRBV4-1|.|.|TRBJ1-1
CASSQLTGGNTEAFF
TGCGCCAGCAGCCAACTGACAGGAGGGAACACTGAAGCTTTCTTT
>TRBV10-3|few|TRBD1|TRBJ1-3
CAISETGQGNTIYF
TGTGCCATCAGTGAGACGGGACAGGGAAACACCATATATTTT
>TRBV4-1|.|TRBD1|TRBJ1-4
CASSQDPGQGNEKLFF
TGCGCCAGCAGCCAGGACCCGGGACAGGGGAATGAAAAACTGTTTTTT
>TRBV27|once|TRBD2|TRBJ2-7
CASSFWASGNVASEQYF
TGTGCCAGCAGTTTTTGGGCTAGCGGGAATGTCGCCTCTGAGCAGTACTTC
>TRBV6-1|.|TRBD1|TRBJ1-4
CASSEVGTGVEKLFF
TGTGCCAGCAGTGAAGTGGGGACAGGGGTTGAAAAACTGTTTTTT
>TRBV12-3/TRBV12-4|.|TRBD1|TRBJ1-2
CASMGTDYGYTF
TGTGCCAGCATGGGGACAGACTATGGCTACACCTTC
>TRBV7-9|once|.|TRBJ2-4
CASSGREDYKNIQYF
TGTGCCAGCAGCGGCAGGGAGGATTATAAGAACATTCAGTACTTC
>TRBV10-3|.|.|TRBJ2-7
CAISESPGEAYEQYF
TGTGCCATCAGTGAGTCCCCGGGAGAGGCCTACGAGCAGTACTTC
>TRBV10-3|.|TRBD1|TRBJ2-4
CAISGDSKNIQYF
TGTGCCATCAGCGGGGACAGCAAAAACATTCAGTACTTC
>TRBV27|once|TRBD1|TRBJ1-1
CASYAGGTEAFF
TGTGCCAGCTACGCAGGGGGCACTGAAGCTTTCTTT
>TRBV28|once|TRBD1|TRBJ1-4
CASSAQQGGGEKLFF
TGTGCCAGCAGTGCTCAACAGGGGGGGGGTGAAAAACTGTTTTTT
>TRBV6-4|.|TRBD1|TRBJ2-1
CASSSGTVGQDEQFF
TGTGCCAGCAGTTCCGGGACAGTGGGTCAGGATGAGCAGTTCTTC
>TRBV5-1|.|TRBD1|TRBJ2-7
CASRKTGAPYEQYF
TGCGCCAGCAGGAAGACAGGGGCCCCCTACGAGCAGTACTTC
>TRBV5-5|.|.|TRBJ1-5
CASSPNPEERNQPQHF
TGTGCCAGCAGCCCGAATCCGGAGGAGAGGAATCAGCCCCAGCATTTT
>TRBV10-3|.|.|TRBJ2-5
CAISEGVRGQETQYF
TGTGCCATCAGTGAGGGTGTACGGGGCCAAGAGACCCAGTACTTC
>TRBV9|.|.|TRBJ1-2
CASSVFGRESDRANYGYTF
TGTGCCAGCAGCGTCTTTGGCCGGGAATCGGACAGAGCTAACTATGGCTACACCTTC
>TRBV6-5|once|.|TRBJ1-1
CASRASTVNTEAFF
TGTGCCAGCAGAGCCTCGACAGTTAACACTGAAGCTTTCTTT
>TRBV13|.|.|TRBJ2-5
CASSLYGSGVETQYF
TGTGCCAGCAGCTTATACGGGAGTGGAGTAGAGACCCAGTACTTC